Given below is one T cell receptor beta chain in context. Its target is not known. Germline lookup yields CDR1 SQVTM and CDR2 ANQGSEA. The V gene end was trimmed by 4 bases and the J gene end by 1 base; junction bases not matched to a gene: 5. This CDR3 comprises 15 residues. ViraFEST used viral peptide pools to expand antigen-specific CD4+ T cells before sequencing. At the end of less than 12 days of culture, CD4+ T cells were isolated. The record originates from a study of vaccination effects on CD4 cells after COVID-19. Profiled with immunoSEQ multiplex PCR; TCRdb holds only in-frame clones, not every one. The sample lists tens of thousands of clones, roughly 70% occurring once.

The chain carries TRBV29-1 and TRBJ2-3; 10 positions agree with TRBD2. This TCR was recovered from a human donor who received a COVID-19 vaccine. This specimen was CD4+ T cells from PBMCs cultured with HCoV-229E spike peptides, taken before COVID-19 vaccination. The CDR3 sequence is CSVAVLAGGTDTQYF. CDR3 nucleotides: TGCAGCGTTGCTGTCCTAGCGGGGGGCACAGATACGCAGTATTTT.